This T cell receptor (beta chain) was sequenced during a study of blood T cell repertoires in COVID-19. Profiling relied on immunoSEQ multiplex PCR, and the TCRdb table lists in-frame clones only, not all of them. The sample yields roughly 200,000 clones, about 88% seen once. The receptor's source is a middle-aged man with COVID-19, enrolled during active disease. The sequenced sample was peripheral blood.

CDR3 DNA: TGTGCCAGCAGCCCAATAGCGGGTACCACAGATACGCAGTATTTT. Amino acids: CASSPIAGTTDTQYF. The chain joins TRBV14 to TRBJ2-3; 7 bases are shared with TRBD2. Germline assignment: CDR1 SGHDN and CDR2 FVKESK. The V gene end was trimmed by 4 bases and the J gene end by 2 bases; junction bases not matched to a gene: 6. There are 15 residues in the CDR3.